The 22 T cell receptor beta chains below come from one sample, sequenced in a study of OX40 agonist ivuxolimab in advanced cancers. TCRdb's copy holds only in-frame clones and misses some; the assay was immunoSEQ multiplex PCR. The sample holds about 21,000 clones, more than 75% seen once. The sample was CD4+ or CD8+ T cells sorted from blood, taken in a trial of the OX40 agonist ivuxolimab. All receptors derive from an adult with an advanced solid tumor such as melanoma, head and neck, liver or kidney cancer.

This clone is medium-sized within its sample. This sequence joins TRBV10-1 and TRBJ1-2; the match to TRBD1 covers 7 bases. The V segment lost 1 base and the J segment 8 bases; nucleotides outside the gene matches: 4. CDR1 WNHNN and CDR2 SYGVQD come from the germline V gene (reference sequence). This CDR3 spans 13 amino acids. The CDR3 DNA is TGCGCCAGCAGTGAGTGGACAGGCGCCGGCTACACCTTC. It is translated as CASSEWTGAGYTF.

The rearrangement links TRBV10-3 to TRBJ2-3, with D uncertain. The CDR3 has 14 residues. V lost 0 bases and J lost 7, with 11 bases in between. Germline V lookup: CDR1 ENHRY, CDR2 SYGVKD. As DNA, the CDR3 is TGTGCCATCAGTGAGTCAGTAAATAGCCATACGCAGTATTTT. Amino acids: CAISESVNSHTQYF.

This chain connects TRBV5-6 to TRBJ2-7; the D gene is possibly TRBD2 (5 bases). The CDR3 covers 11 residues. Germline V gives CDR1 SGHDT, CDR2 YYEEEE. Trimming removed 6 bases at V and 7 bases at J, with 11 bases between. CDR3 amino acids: CASTNRGEQYF. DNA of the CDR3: TGTGCCAGCACCAATCGGGGAGAGCAGTACTTC.

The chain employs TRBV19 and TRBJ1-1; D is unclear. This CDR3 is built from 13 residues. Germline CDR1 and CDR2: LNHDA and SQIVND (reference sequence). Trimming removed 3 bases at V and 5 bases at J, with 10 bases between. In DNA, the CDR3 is TGTGCCAGTAGTATTTTGGGTTGGACTGAAGCTTTCTTT. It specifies CASSILGWTEAFF.

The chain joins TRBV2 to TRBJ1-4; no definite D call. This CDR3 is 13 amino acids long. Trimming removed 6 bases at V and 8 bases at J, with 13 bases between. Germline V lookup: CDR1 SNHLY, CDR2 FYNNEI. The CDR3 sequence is CASSLPSGEKLFF. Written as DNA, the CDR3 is TGTGCCAGCAGCCTTCCGAGCGGAGAAAAACTGTTTTTT.

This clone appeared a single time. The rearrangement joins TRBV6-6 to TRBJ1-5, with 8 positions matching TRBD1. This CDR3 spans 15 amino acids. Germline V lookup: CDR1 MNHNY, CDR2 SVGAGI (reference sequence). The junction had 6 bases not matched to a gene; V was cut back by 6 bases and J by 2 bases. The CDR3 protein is CASRGLQGGNQPQHF. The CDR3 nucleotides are TGTGCCAGCAGAGGATTACAGGGGGGCAATCAGCCCCAGCATTTT.

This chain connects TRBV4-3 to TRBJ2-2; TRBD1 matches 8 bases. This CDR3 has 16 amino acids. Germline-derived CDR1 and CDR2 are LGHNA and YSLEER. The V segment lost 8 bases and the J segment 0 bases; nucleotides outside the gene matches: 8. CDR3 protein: CASSRATGANTGELFF. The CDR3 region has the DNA TGCGCCAGCTCACGAGCGACAGGGGCGAACACCGGGGAGCTGTTTTTT.

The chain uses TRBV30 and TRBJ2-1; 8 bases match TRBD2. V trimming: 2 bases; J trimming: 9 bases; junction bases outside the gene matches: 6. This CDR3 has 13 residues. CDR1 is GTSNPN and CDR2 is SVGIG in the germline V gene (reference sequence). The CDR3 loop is CAWSRASGFEQFF. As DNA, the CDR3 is TGTGCCTGGAGTCGGGCTAGCGGGTTTGAGCAGTTCTTC.

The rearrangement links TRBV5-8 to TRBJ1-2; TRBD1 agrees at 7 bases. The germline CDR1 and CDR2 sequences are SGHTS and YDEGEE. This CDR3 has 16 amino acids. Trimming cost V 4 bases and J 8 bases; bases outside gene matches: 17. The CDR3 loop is CASSARTGPRGVGYTF. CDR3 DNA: TGTGCCAGCAGCGCCCGGACAGGACCTAGAGGAGTGGGCTACACCTTC.

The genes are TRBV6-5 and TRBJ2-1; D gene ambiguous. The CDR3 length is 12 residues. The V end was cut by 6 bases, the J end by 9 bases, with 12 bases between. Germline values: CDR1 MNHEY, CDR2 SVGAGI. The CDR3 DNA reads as TGTGCCAGCAGCCGAGATTCGGGTGAGCAGTTCTTC. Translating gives CASSRDSGEQFF.

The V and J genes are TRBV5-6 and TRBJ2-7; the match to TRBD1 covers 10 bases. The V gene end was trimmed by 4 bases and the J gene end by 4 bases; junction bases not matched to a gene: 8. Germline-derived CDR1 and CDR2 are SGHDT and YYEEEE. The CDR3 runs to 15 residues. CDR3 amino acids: CASSPLGTGAYEQYF. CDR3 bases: TGTGCCAGCAGCCCCCTGGGGACAGGGGCATACGAGCAGTACTTC.

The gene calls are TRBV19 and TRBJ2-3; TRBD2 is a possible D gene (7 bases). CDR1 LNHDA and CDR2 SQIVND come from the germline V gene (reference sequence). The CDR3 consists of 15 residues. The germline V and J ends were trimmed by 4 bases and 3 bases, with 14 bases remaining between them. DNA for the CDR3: TGTGCCAGTAGTAAGTGGGGGGGCCGGACAGATACGCAGTATTTT. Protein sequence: CASSKWGGRTDTQYF. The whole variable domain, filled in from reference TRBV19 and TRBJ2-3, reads DGGITQSPKYLFRKEGQNVTLSCEQNLNHDAMYWYRQDPGQGLRLIYYSQIVNDFQKGDIAEGYSVSREKKESFPLTVTSAQKNPTAFYLCASSKWGGRTDTQYFGPGTRLTVL.

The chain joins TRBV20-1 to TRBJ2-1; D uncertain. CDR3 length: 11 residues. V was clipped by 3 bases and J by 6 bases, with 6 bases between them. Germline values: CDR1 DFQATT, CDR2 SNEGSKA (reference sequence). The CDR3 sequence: CSASPSNEQFF. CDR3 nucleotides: TGCAGTGCTAGCCCTAGCAATGAGCAGTTCTTC.

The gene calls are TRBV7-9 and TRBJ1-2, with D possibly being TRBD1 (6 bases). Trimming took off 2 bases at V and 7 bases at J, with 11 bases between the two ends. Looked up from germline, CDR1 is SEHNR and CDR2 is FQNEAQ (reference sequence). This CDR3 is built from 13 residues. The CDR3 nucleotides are TGTGCCAGCAGCTTACAATCAGGGGCTGGCTACACCTTC. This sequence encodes CASSLQSGAGYTF.

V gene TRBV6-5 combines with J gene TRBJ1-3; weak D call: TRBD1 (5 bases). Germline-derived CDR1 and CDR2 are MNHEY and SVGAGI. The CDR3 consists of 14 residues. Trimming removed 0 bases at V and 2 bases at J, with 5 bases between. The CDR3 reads CASSYSGAGNTIYF. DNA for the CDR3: TGTGCCAGCAGTTACTCGGGGGCTGGAAACACCATATATTTT.

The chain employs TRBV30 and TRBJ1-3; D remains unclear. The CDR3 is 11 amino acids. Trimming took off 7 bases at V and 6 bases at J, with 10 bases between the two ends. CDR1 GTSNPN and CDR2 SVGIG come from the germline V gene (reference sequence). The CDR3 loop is CASSTQNTIYF. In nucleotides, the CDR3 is TGTGCCTCTTCGACGCAAAACACCATATATTTT.

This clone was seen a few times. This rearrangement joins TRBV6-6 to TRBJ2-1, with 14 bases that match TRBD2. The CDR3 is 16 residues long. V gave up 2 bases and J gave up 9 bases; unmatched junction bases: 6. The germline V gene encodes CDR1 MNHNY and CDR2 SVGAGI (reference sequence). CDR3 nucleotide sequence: TGTGCCAGCAGTTACCCGACTAGCGGGGGGGCAGGTGAGCAGTTCTTC. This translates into CASSYPTSGGAGEQFF.

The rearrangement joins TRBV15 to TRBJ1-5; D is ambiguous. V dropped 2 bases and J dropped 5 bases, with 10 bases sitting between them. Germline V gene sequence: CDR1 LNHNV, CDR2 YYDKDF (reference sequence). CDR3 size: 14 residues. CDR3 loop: CATSRKSADQPQHF. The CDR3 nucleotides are TGTGCCACCAGCAGAAAATCAGCCGATCAGCCCCAGCATTTT.

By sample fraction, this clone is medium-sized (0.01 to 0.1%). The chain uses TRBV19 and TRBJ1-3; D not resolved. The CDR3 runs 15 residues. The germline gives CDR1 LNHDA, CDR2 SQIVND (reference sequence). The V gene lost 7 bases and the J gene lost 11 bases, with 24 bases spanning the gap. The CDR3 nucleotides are TGTGCCAGTACCCCACGTTGGCAAGCGGGGAACGCCATATATTTT. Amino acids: CASTPRWQAGNAIYF. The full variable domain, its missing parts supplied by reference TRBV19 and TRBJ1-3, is DGGITQSPKYLFRKEGQNVTLSCEQNLNHDAMYWYRQDPGQGLRLIYYSQIVNDFQKGDIAEGYSVSREKKESFPLTVTSAQKNPTAFYLCASTPRWQAGNAIYFGEGSWLTVV.

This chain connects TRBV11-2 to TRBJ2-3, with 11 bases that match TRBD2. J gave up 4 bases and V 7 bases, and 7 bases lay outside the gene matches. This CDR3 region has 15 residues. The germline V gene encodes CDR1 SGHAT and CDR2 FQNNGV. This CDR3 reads CASKLAGGPADTQYF. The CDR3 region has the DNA TGTGCCAGCAAGTTAGCGGGGGGGCCCGCAGATACGCAGTATTTT.

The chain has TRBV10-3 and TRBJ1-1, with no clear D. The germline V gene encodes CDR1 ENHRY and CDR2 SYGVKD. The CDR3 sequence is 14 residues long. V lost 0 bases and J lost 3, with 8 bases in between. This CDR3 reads CAISESEGYTEAFF. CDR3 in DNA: TGTGCCATCAGTGAGTCGGAAGGGTACACTGAAGCTTTCTTT.

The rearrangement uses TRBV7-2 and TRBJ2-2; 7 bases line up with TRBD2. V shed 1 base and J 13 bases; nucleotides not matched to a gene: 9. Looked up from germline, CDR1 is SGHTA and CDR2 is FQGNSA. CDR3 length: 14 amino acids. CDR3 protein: CASSLDPLAIGLFF. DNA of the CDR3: TGTGCCAGCAGCTTAGACCCACTAGCGATAGGGCTGTTTTTT. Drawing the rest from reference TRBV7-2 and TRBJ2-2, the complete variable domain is GAGVSQSPSNKVTEKGKDVELRCDPISGHTALYWYRQSLGQGLEFLIYFQGNSAPDKSGLPSDRFSAERTGGSVSTLTIQRTQQEDSAVYLCASSLDPLAIGLFFGEGSRLTVL.